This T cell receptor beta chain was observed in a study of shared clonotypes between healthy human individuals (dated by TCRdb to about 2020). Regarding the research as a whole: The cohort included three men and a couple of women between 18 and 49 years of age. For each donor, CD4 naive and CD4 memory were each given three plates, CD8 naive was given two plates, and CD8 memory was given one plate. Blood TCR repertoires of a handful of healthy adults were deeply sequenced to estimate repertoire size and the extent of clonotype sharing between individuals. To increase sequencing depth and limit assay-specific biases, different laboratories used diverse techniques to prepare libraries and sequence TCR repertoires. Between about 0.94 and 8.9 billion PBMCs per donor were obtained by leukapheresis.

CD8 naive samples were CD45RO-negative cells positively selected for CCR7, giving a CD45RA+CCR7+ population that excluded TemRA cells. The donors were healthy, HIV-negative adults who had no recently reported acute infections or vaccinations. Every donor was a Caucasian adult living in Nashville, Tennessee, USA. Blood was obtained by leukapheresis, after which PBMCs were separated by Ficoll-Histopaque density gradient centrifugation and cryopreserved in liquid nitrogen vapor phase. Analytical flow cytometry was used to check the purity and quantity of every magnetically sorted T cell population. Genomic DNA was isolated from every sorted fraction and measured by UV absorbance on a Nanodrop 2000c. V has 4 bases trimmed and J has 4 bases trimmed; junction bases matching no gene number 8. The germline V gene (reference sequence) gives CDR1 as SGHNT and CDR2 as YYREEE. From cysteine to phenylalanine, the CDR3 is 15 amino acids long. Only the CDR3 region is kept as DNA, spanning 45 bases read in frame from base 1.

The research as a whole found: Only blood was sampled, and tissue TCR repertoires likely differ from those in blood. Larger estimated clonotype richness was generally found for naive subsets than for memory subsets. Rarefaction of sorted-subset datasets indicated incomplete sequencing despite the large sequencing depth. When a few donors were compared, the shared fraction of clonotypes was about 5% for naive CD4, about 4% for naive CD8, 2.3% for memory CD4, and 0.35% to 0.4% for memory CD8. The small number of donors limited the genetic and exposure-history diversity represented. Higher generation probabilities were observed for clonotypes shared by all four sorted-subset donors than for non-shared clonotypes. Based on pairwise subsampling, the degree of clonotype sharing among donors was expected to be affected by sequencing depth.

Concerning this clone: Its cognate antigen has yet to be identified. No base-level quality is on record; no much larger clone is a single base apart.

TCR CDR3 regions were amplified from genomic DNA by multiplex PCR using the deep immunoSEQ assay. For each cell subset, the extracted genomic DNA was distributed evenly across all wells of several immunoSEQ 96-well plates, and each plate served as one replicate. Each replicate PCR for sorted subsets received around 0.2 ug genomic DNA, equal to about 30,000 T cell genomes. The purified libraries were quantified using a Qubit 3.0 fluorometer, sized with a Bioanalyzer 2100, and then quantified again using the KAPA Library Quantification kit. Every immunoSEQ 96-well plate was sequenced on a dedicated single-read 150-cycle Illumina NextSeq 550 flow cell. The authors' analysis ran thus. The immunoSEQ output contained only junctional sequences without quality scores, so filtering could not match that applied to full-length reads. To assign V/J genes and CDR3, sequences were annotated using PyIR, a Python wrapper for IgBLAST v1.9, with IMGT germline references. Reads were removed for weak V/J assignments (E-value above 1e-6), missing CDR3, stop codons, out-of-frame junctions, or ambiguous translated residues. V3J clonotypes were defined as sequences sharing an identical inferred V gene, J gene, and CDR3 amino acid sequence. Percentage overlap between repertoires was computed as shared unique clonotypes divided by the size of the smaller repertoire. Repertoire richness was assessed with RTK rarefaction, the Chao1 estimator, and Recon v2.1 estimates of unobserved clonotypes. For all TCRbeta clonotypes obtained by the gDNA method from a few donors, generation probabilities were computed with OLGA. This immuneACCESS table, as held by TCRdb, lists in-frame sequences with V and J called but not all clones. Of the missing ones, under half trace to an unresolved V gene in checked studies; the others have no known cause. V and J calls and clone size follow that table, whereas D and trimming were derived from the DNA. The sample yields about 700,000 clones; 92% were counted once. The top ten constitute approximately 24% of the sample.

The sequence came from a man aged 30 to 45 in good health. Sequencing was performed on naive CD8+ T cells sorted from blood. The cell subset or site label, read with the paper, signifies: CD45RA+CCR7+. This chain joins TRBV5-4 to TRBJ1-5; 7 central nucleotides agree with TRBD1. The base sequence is TGTGCCAGCAGCATCGGGACAGACGAAAATCAGCCCCAGCATTTT. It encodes CASSIGTDENQPQHF.